The 27 T cell receptor beta chains below were found in one sample sequenced in a study of cytomegalovirus exposure and HLA in healthy donors. TCRdb's table, derived via immunoSEQ multiplex PCR, lists solely in-frame clones and lacks some. The data contain roughly 200,000 clones, approximately 86% of them singletons. Material for sequencing was PBMCs. Receptor source: a man younger than 45 in good health and CMV-seropositive.

This clone has a single count. The rearrangement joins TRBV6-1 to TRBJ2-3; D might be TRBD2 (5 bases). V dropped 3 bases and J dropped 6 bases, with 13 bases sitting between them. The CDR3 has 14 amino acids. Germline V lookup: CDR1 MNHNS, CDR2 SASEGT. CDR3 nucleotides: TGTGCCAGCAGTGAGAGGGAGTGGGGTGATACGCAGTATTTT. As protein: CASSEREWGDTQYF.

This chain joins TRBV6-1 and TRBJ2-1; TRBD2 aligns across 7 bases. The CDR3 is 13 residues long. From germline, CDR1 is MNHNS and CDR2 SASEGT. The ends lost 5 bases at V and 4 bases at J; junction bases unmatched: 2. CDR3 DNA: TGTGCCAGCAGTCTAGCGGTGTACAATGAGCAGTTCTTC. Translated, it gives CASSLAVYNEQFF.

The chain links TRBV6-6 to TRBJ1-1; D unclear. Between the trimmed V and J ends, which lost 5 bases and 3 bases, there was a span of 1 base. CDR3 size: 10 residues. The germline gives CDR1 MNHNY, CDR2 SVGAGI (reference sequence). The CDR3, as DNA: TGTGCCAGCAGTGACACTGAAGCTTTCTTT. Translated, it gives CASSDTEAFF.

This chain joins TRBV6-1 and TRBJ1-2, with 9 bases matching TRBD1. Germline CDR1 is MNHNS and CDR2 is SASEGT. V shed 3 bases and J 4 bases; nucleotides not matched to a gene: 6. The CDR3 is 15 amino acids. As DNA, the CDR3 is TGTGCCAGCAGTGACTCGACAGGGGGATCCTATGGCTACACCTTC. Translating it yields CASSDSTGGSYGYTF.

The gene calls are TRBV4-1 and TRBJ2-5, with 9 nucleotides matching TRBD2. The junction had 6 bases not matched to a gene; V was cut back by 2 bases and J by 2 bases. The CDR3 consists of 16 residues. Germline-derived CDR1 and CDR2 are MGHRA and YSYEKL. For the CDR3, the DNA is TGCGCCAGCAGCCAACAAGGGACTAGCAGACAAGAGACCCAGTACTTC. Its protein product is CASSQQGTSRQETQYF.

The rearrangement uses TRBV5-1 and TRBJ2-4, with D possibly TRBD1 on 6 matching bases. This CDR3 comprises 16 residues. In germline, CDR1 is SGHRS, CDR2 YFSETQ. Trimming removed 1 base at V and 7 bases at J, with 18 bases between. The CDR3, as DNA: TGCGCCAGCAGCTTGCCCGGGACACCAGGACGGAACATTCAGTACTTC. Translation: CASSLPGTPGRNIQYF.

V and J are TRBV5-6 and TRBJ1-2, with TRBD1 as a possible D gene (5 bases). The germline V gene has CDR1 SGHDT and CDR2 YYEEEE. The CDR3 runs to 15 residues. With 4 bases removed from V and 5 bases from J, the gap between germline ends came to 18 bases. This chain's CDR3 is CASSRLEDSAYGYTF. The CDR3 nucleotides are TGTGCCAGCAGCCGCCTCGAAGACAGTGCTTATGGCTACACCTTC.

This chain links TRBV30 with TRBJ1-5; D is possibly TRBD1 (5 bases). The V end was cut by 6 bases, the J end by 0 bases, with 15 bases between. Per germline, CDR1 GTSNPN and CDR2 SVGIG (reference sequence). This CDR3 comprises 15 residues. CDR3 amino acids: CACPGGLYSNQPQHF. CDR3 DNA sequence: TGTGCCTGTCCTGGGGGGTTGTATAGCAATCAGCCCCAGCATTTT.

The V gene is TRBV7-2, the J gene TRBJ1-1; possible D gene TRBD1, 5 bases. CDR1 and CDR2 (germline): SGHTA, FQGNSA. V lost 1 base to trimming and J lost 1 base, with 10 bases between them. The CDR3 consists of 15 residues. CDR3 residues: CASSLERGWNTEAFF. Written as DNA, the CDR3 is TGTGCCAGCAGCTTAGAGCGGGGCTGGAACACTGAAGCTTTCTTT.

The V gene is TRBV27, the J gene TRBJ2-7; the D call may be TRBD1 or TRBD2 (6 bases each). V was pared by 2 bases and J by 2 bases, with 10 bases between. Germline assignment: CDR1 MNHEY and CDR2 SMNVEV (reference sequence). The CDR3 has 14 amino acids. CDR3 loop: CASSLKGGAYEQYF. DNA for the CDR3: TGTGCCAGCAGTTTAAAGGGGGGAGCCTACGAGCAGTACTTC.

The chain uses TRBV19 and TRBJ1-3; D is possibly TRBD1 (6 bases). Germline-derived CDR1 and CDR2 are LNHDA and SQIVND (reference sequence). This CDR3 is built from 15 residues. V was pared by 6 bases and J by 4 bases, with 16 bases between. CDR3 sequence: CASSPQAGAGNTIYF. In DNA form, the CDR3 reads TGTGCCAGTAGCCCTCAGGCAGGGGCAGGAAACACCATATATTTT.

V and J are TRBV27 and TRBJ2-1, with D tentatively TRBD2 (5 bases). The CDR3 runs to 16 residues. Trimming shortened V by 3 bases and J by 5 bases, and 17 bases separated the two germline ends. Germline V gives CDR1 MNHEY, CDR2 SMNVEV (reference sequence). The CDR3 nucleotides are TGTGCCAGCAGTTTCGTTGGGGTGCCCGGGGACAATGAGCAGTTCTTC. It encodes CASSFVGVPGDNEQFF.

The chain recombines TRBV11-3 with TRBJ1-1; a possible D gene is TRBD1 (6 bases). The germline gives CDR1 SGHNT, CDR2 YENEEA. The CDR3 covers 12 residues. V lost 5 bases, J lost 7 bases, and 11 bases lay in between. The CDR3 spells CASSARTDEAFF. The CDR3 nucleotides are TGTGCCAGCAGCGCCCGGACAGATGAAGCTTTCTTT.

The chain joins TRBV18 to TRBJ1-2; a possible D gene is TRBD1 (6 bases). V shed 3 bases and J shed 6 bases, with 14 bases lying between them. The CDR3 extends over 14 amino acids. The germline CDR1 and CDR2 sequences are KGHSH and LQKENI. CDR3 in DNA: TGTGCCAGCTCACCTGGGACACTCATAAATGGCTACACCTTC. It is translated as CASSPGTLINGYTF.

The rearrangement joins TRBV4-1 to TRBJ2-2; tentative D call: TRBD1 (6 bases). The CDR3 is 15 residues long. V gave up 1 base and J gave up 5 bases, with 11 bases separating them. From germline, CDR1 is MGHRA and CDR2 YSYEKL. As DNA, the CDR3 is TGCGCCAGCAGCCAAGGTGGCAGGGGAACCGGGGAGCTGTTTTTT. It is translated as CASSQGGRGTGELFF.

This sequence joins TRBV6-1 and TRBJ1-3; D possibly corresponds to TRBD1 (6 bases). This CDR3 comprises 16 residues. With 2 bases removed from V and 0 bases from J, the gap between germline ends came to 11 bases. CDR1 is MNHNS and CDR2 is SASEGT in the germline V gene. DNA for the CDR3: TGTGCCAGCAGTGAATCCGGGGGCCACTCTGGAAACACCATATATTTT. It translates to CASSESGGHSGNTIYF.

V usage is TRBV5-1 and J usage is TRBJ2-7; weak D call: TRBD1 (5 bases). This CDR3 is built from 14 residues. V was pared by 1 base and J by 5 bases, with 13 bases between. Germline assignment: CDR1 SGHRS and CDR2 YFSETQ. The CDR3 here is CASSLTGVLDEQYF. The CDR3 nucleotides read TGCGCCAGCAGCTTGACAGGAGTTCTCGACGAGCAGTACTTC.

This chain uses TRBV5-1 with TRBJ1-2; D unclear. There are 16 residues in the CDR3. Germline CDR1 reads SGHRS; CDR2 reads YFSETQ. Deletions cut 0 bases from V and 0 bases from J, with 12 bases between. The DNA of the CDR3 is TGCGCCAGCAGCTTGGCCGCCGGACCTTCTAACTATGGCTACACCTTC. It encodes CASSLAAGPSNYGYTF.

The J gene is TRBJ1-2, the V gene TRBV2, with 12 bases fitting TRBD1. The CDR3 runs to 15 residues. J was trimmed by 4 bases and V by 6 bases; bases with no gene match: 6. Germline CDR1 and CDR2: SNHLY and FYNNEI. Here the CDR3 DNA reads TGTGCCAGCAGGGGGACAGGGGGCGCGGGCTATGGCTACACCTTC. This translates into CASRGTGGAGYGYTF.

The V and J genes are TRBV7-9 and TRBJ2-3; the D call may be TRBD1 or TRBD2 (6 bases each). There are 16 residues in the CDR3. From germline, CDR1 is SEHNR and CDR2 FQNEAQ (reference sequence). Trimming removed 2 bases from V and 4 bases from J, with 16 bases in between. CDR3 amino acids: CASSLLGRGDSDTQYF. In DNA form, the CDR3 reads TGTGCCAGCAGCTTACTGGGTAGGGGGGATTCAGATACGCAGTATTTT.

The rearrangement uses TRBV27 and TRBJ2-1, with D perhaps TRBD2 (7 bases). Trimming stripped 5 bases from V and 5 bases from J, with 25 bases between. CDR3 length: 18 amino acids. Germline V CDR1 and CDR2: MNHEY, SMNVEV (reference sequence). This CDR3 is CASSLGGGPPTSNNEQFF. CDR3 nucleotides: TGTGCCAGCAGTCTGGGAGGGGGGCCACCAACAAGTAACAATGAGCAGTTCTTC.

The CDR3 sequence is CASSPQGVETQYF. DNA of the CDR3: TGTGCCAGCAGTCCACAGGGCGTGGAGACCCAGTACTTC. The rearrangement uses TRBV28 and TRBJ2-5; tentatively, D is TRBD1 (6 bases). Germline V lookup: CDR1 MDHEN, CDR2 SYDVKM. The CDR3 totals 13 residues. V lost 5 bases, J lost 5 bases, and 12 bases lay in between.

The chain employs TRBV29-1 and TRBJ2-5; TRBD2 matches at 12 bases. After removal of 2 bases from V and 3 bases from J, the junction contained 4 bases not matched to a gene. CDR3 length: 15 amino acids. CDR1 SQVTM and CDR2 ANQGSEA come from the germline V gene. CDR3 sequence: CSVERLAGVKETQYF. In DNA, the CDR3 is TGCAGCGTTGAAAGACTAGCGGGAGTAAAAGAGACCCAGTACTTC.

The chain joins TRBV5-1 to TRBJ2-5, with D perhaps assigned TRBD1 or TRBD2 (5 bases each). Trimming removed 0 bases from V and 4 bases from J, with 13 bases in between. The CDR3 runs 15 residues. From germline, CDR1 is SGHRS and CDR2 YFSETQ. The CDR3: CASSLGGDLGETQYF. The CDR3 DNA follows: TGCGCCAGCAGCTTGGGTGGGGACCTCGGAGAGACCCAGTACTTC.

The gene calls are TRBV13 and TRBJ2-7; 7 positions agree with TRBD1. The V and J ends lost 4 bases and 3 bases, in that order; junction bases with no gene match: 3. The CDR3 loop spans 13 amino acids. Germline loops: CDR1 PRHDT, CDR2 FYEKMQ (reference sequence). The DNA for the CDR3 is TGTGCCAGCAGCTCCCGGGACAGCTACGAGCAGTACTTC. Protein: CASSSRDSYEQYF.

This chain uses TRBV7-9 with TRBJ2-1; TRBD1 is a possible D gene (5 bases). The CDR3 contains 14 residues. V lost 1 base and J 5 bases, leaving 9 bases between the germline ends. Germline CDR1 and CDR2: SEHNR and FQNEAQ (reference sequence). This CDR3 is CASSLVGANNEQFF. The CDR3 nucleotides are TGTGCCAGCAGCTTAGTAGGGGCAAACAATGAGCAGTTCTTC.

The count of this clone is one. The chain recombines TRBV7-2 with TRBJ1-4; D gene ambiguous. Germline CDR1 reads SGHTA; CDR2 reads FQGNSA. The CDR3 runs 13 residues. V was cut by 0 bases and J by 8 bases, with 7 bases left in between. CDR3 sequence: CASSLAWAEKLFF. The CDR3 nucleotides are TGTGCCAGCAGCTTAGCGTGGGCAGAAAAACTGTTTTTT.